A single sample is the source of the 17 T cell receptor beta chains below, sequenced in a study of beta chain features in type 1 diabetes. Study-wide results and caveats: The study found moderately but significantly shorter TCRB CDR3s in all four CD4+ subsets of Type 1 diabetes patients.

No antigen has been assigned to these receptors. Expressed TCRB transcripts were sequenced, since all the RNA that had been isolated was reverse transcribed. TCRdb's table, derived via immunoSEQ multiplex PCR, lists solely in-frame clones and lacks some. The repertoire consists of nearly 700,000 clones, with around 15% occurring once and the leading ten covering 0.022%. Sequences were obtained from naive CD4+ T cells from blood. Source of these receptors: a man aged 18-30 years with type 1 diabetes.

This clone was detected only a few times. The V call is TRBV5-4, the J call TRBJ2-7; 11 bases agree with TRBD2. The CDR3 extends over 15 amino acids. Germline loops: CDR1 SGHNT, CDR2 YYREEE (reference sequence). Trimming at V came to 0 bases and at J to 5 bases, leaving 4 bases not matched to a gene. CDR3 in amino acids: CASSLASGGNDEQYF. The CDR3 coding sequence is TGTGCCAGCAGCTTGGCTAGCGGGGGGAATGACGAGCAGTACTTC.

This clone has just a few counts. The gene calls are TRBV13 and TRBJ2-5; the D is unclear. The germline V gene has CDR1 PRHDT and CDR2 FYEKMQ (reference sequence). Trimming left V 1 base short and J 4 bases short, with 13 bases between. This CDR3 has 15 residues. CDR3 nucleotides: TGTGCCAGCAGCTTAGTAGCAGATCCCCTAGAGACCCAGTACTTC. This translates into CASSLVADPLETQYF.

This clone came up a few times. This chain links TRBV5-1 with TRBJ2-1, with D perhaps matching TRBD2 (5 bases). V was shortened by 5 bases and J by 3 bases, with 9 bases between the two germline ends. CDR1 is SGHRS and CDR2 is YFSETQ in the germline V gene. The length of the CDR3 is 13 residues. The CDR3 sequence is CASSGELYNEQFF. Written as DNA, the CDR3 is TGCGCCAGCAGTGGGGAGCTCTACAATGAGCAGTTCTTC.

In its sample, this clone was seen a few times. CDR3 DNA sequence: TGCGCCAGCAGCGACAGGGGGCGGGGGAACACTGAAGCTTTCTTT. Its translation is CASSDRGRGNTEAFF. The V and J genes are TRBV10-2 and TRBJ1-1, with 10 bases that match TRBD1. Germline V lookup: CDR1 WSHSY, CDR2 SAAADI. Trimming cost V 6 bases and J 1 base; bases outside gene matches: 5. The CDR3 runs 15 residues.

The J gene is TRBJ2-5, the V gene TRBV5-4; possibly TRBD2 for D (6 bases). V lost 6 bases, J lost 2 bases, and 14 bases lay in between. This CDR3 spans 14 amino acids. Per germline, CDR1 SGHNT and CDR2 YYREEE (reference sequence). In nucleotides, the CDR3 is TGTGCCAGCACCGGCCCGGCGGGGCAAGAGACCCAGTACTTC. Translating gives CASTGPAGQETQYF.

The genes are TRBV9 and TRBJ2-2, with 8 nucleotides matching TRBD1. The CDR3 sequence is 19 residues long. The germline V gene has CDR1 SGDLS and CDR2 YYNGEE. V shed 0 bases, J shed 2 bases, and the junction held 12 bases outside the gene matches. CDR3 region: CASSVEAGGVKGNTGELFF. The CDR3 DNA follows: TGTGCCAGCAGCGTAGAGGCAGGGGGCGTGAAGGGTAACACCGGGGAGCTGTTTTTT.

This clone turned up a few times. The chain employs TRBV30 and TRBJ2-5; 11 nucleotides align to TRBD2. V trimming: 2 bases; J trimming: 4 bases; junction bases outside the gene matches: 6. This CDR3 contains 15 residues. CDR1 and CDR2 (germline): GTSNPN, SVGIG (reference sequence). The CDR3 spells CAWSLGTSGPETQYF. CDR3 bases: TGTGCCTGGAGTCTAGGGACTAGCGGCCCAGAGACCCAGTACTTC.

V is TRBV29-1 and J is TRBJ2-7, with D perhaps TRBD1 (6 bases). Germline CDR1 and CDR2: SQVTM and ANQGSEA. Deletions cut 7 bases from V and 5 bases from J, with 15 bases between. The CDR3 totals 12 residues. CDR3: CSAAHNRDEQYF. The CDR3 bases are TGCAGCGCTGCCCATAACAGGGACGAGCAGTACTTC.

J is TRBJ2-2 and V is TRBV7-2, with 7 bases aligning to TRBD1. V was pared by 5 bases and J by 6 bases, with 12 bases of the junction left unmatched. The length of the CDR3 is 16 residues. Germline V CDR1 and CDR2: SGHTA, FQGNSA. The DNA of the CDR3 is TGTGCCAGCAGCACACCACGGGACAGACAATCCGGGGAGCTGTTTTTT. This gives the protein CASSTPRDRQSGELFF.

As for this clone: Other DNA sequences from this sample encode an identical CDR3 as well. The chain combines TRBV10-3 with TRBJ2-5; 11 bases agree with TRBD2. The ends lost 6 bases at V and 2 bases at J; junction bases unmatched: 2. The CDR3 extends over 14 amino acids. Germline values: CDR1 ENHRY, CDR2 SYGVKD. CDR3 amino acids: CAISGTSGQETQYF. Here the CDR3 DNA reads TGTGCCATCAGCGGGACTAGCGGACAAGAGACCCAGTACTTC.

In this sample, this clone turned up a few times. The rearrangement links TRBV28 to TRBJ1-1, with unresolved D. Germline V gene sequence: CDR1 MDHEN, CDR2 SYDVKM. This CDR3 contains 15 residues. V lost 5 bases and J 0 bases, leaving 13 bases between the germline ends. For the CDR3, the DNA is TGTGCCAGCAGTCCCTTCACGAAGATGAACACTGAAGCTTTCTTT. Its translation is CASSPFTKMNTEAFF.

CDR3 in amino acids: CASSTRTAHNEQFF. The CDR3 nucleotides are TGTGCCAGCAGCACCCGGACAGCTCACAATGAGCAGTTCTTC. This chain joins TRBV11-3 and TRBJ2-1; perhaps TRBD1 as D (6 bases). The germline V gene encodes CDR1 SGHNT and CDR2 YENEEA. The CDR3 spans 14 residues. V lost 5 bases and J lost 5, with 13 bases in between.

This clone was counted between two and nine times. This sequence joins TRBV6-1 and TRBJ2-7; 8 bases agree with TRBD2. The CDR3 spans 15 residues. V trimming: 7 bases; J trimming: 3 bases; junction bases outside the gene matches: 11. CDR1 MNHNS and CDR2 SASEGT come from the germline V gene. CDR3 protein: CASTVTGLGLYEQYF. In nucleotides, the CDR3 is TGTGCCAGCACTGTAACGGGACTAGGGCTCTACGAGCAGTACTTC.

This chain joins TRBV13 and TRBJ1-1, with 8 bases that match TRBD1. This CDR3 spans 13 amino acids. Germline assignment: CDR1 PRHDT and CDR2 FYEKMQ (reference sequence). The junction had 5 bases not matched to a gene; V was cut back by 5 bases and J by 6 bases. The CDR3 loop reads CASSPWDRSEAFF. In DNA, the CDR3 is TGTGCCAGCAGCCCCTGGGACAGGTCTGAAGCTTTCTTT.

This clone was counted between two and nine times. V usage is TRBV11-2 and J usage is TRBJ1-1; D not certain. In germline, CDR1 is SGHAT, CDR2 FQNNGV. CDR3 length: 13 residues. V dropped 5 bases and J dropped 3 bases, with 10 bases sitting between them. The CDR3 reads CASSPALYTEAFF. Here the CDR3 DNA reads TGTGCCAGCAGCCCAGCCCTGTACACTGAAGCTTTCTTT.

J is TRBJ2-5 and V is TRBV30; a possible D gene is TRBD2 (7 bases). The length of the CDR3 is 14 residues. Germline lookup yields CDR1 GTSNPN and CDR2 SVGIG (reference sequence). V lost 4 bases and J lost 4, with 16 bases in between. The CDR3 here is CAWNLGGPGETQYF. The CDR3 DNA reads TGTGCCTGGAACCTCGGGGGGCCCGGAGAGACCCAGTACTTC.

Regarding this clone: The sample holds other DNA sequences that translate to the same CDR3. The rearrangement links TRBV4-1 to TRBJ2-3, with 16 positions matching TRBD2. CDR3 length: 17 amino acids. Germline V gives CDR1 MGHRA, CDR2 YSYEKL. Losses at the gene ends were 1 base for V and 4 bases for J; bases not matched to a gene: 2. The CDR3 coding sequence is TGCGCCAGCAGCCAAGCGGGGACTAGCGGGGGGGCAGATACGCAGTATTTT. Protein: CASSQAGTSGGADTQYF.